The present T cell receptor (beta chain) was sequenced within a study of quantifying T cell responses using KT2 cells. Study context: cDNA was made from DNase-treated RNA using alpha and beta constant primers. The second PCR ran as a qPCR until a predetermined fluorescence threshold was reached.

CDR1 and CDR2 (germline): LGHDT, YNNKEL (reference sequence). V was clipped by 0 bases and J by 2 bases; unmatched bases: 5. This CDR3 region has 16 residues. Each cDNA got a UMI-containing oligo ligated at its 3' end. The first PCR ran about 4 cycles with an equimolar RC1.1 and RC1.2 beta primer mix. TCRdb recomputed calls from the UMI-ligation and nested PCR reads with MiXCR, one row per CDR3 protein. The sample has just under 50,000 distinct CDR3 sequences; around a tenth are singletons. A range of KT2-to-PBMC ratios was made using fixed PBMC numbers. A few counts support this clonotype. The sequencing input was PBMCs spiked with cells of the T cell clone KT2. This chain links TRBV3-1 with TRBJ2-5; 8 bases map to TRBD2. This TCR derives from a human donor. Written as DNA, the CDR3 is TGTGCCAGCAGCCAAGATTCGGCTAGCGGGCAAGAGACCCAGTACTTC. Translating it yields CASSQDSASGQETQYF.